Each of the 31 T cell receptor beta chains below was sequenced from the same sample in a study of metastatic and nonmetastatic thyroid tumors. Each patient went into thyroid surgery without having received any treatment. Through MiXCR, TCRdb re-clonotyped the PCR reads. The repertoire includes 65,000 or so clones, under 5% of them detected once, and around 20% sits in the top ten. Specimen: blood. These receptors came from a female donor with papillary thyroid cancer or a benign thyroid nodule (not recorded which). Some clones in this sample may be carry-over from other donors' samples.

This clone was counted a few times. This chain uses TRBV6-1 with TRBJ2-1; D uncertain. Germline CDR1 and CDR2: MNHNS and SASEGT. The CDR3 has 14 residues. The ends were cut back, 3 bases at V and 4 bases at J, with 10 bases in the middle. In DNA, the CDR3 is TGTGCCAGCAGTGAGGGCACAGAGTACAATGAGCAGTTCTTC. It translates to CASSEGTEYNEQFF.

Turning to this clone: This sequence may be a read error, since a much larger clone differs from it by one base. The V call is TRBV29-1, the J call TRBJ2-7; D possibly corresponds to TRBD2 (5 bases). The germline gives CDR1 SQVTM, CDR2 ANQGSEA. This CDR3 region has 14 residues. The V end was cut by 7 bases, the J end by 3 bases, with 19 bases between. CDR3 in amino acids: CSGPPRRIRYEQYF. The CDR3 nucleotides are TGCAGCGGCCCGCCGCGGAGGATTCGCTACGAGCAGTACTTC.

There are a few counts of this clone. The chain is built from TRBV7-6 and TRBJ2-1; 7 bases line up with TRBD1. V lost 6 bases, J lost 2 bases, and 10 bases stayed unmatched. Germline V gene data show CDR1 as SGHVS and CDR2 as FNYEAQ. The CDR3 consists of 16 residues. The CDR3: CASSPRQGETYNEQFF. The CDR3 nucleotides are TGTGCCAGCAGTCCTAGACAGGGAGAAACCTACAATGAGCAGTTCTTC.

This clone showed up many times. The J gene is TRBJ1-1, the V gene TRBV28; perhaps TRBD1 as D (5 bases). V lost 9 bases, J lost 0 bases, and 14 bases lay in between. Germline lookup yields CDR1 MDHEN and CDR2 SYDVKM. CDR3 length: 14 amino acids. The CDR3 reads CARVIGTVNTEAFF. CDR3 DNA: TGTGCCAGGGTTATCGGGACCGTGAACACTGAAGCTTTCTTT.

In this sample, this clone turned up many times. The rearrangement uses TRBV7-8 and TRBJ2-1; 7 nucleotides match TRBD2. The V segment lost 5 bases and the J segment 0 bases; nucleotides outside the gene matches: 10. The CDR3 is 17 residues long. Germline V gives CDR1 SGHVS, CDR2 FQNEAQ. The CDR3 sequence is CASSPLGTGGSYNEQFF. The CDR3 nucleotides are TGTGCCAGCAGCCCCCTCGGGACGGGAGGCTCCTACAATGAGCAGTTCTTC.

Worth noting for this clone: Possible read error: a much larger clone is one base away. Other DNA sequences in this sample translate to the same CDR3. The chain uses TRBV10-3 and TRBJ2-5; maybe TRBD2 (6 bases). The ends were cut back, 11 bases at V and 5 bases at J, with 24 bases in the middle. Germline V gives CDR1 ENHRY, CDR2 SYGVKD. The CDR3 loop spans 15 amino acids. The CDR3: CAVQDGGSRGETQYF. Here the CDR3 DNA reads TGTGCCGTTCAGGACGGTGGATCCCGGGGGGAGACCCAGTACTTC.

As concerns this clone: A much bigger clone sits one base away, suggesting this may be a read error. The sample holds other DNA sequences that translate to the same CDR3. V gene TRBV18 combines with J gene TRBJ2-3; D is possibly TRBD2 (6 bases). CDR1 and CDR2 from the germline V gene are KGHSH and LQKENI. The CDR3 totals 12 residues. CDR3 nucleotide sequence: TGTGCCAGCTCATCGCTAGCGCATACACAGTATTTT. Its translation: CASSSLAHTQYF.

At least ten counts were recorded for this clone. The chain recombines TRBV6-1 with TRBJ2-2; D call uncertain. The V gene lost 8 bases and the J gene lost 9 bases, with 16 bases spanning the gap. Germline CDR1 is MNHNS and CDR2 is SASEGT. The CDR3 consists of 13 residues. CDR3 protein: CASCYDRARELFF. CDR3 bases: TGTGCCAGCTGTTACGATCGGGCTCGGGAGCTGTTTTTT.

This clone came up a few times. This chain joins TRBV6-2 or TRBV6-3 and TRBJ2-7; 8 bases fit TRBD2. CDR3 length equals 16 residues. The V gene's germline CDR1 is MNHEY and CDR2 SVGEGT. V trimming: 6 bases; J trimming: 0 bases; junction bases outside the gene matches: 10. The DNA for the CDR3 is TGTGCCAGCAGGCCGGGACTAGGAGGTGGCTCCTACGAGCAGTACTTC. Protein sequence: CASRPGLGGGSYEQYF.

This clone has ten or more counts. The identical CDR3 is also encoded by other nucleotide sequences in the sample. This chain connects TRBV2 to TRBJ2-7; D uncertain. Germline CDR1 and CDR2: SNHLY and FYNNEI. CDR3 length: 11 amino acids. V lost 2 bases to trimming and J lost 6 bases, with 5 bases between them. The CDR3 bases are TGTGCCAGCAGTGAATTGGCCGAGCAGTACTTC. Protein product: CASSELAEQYF.

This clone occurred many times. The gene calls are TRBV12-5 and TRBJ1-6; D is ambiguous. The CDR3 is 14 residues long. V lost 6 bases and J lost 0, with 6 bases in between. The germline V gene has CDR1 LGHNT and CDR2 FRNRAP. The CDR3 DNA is TGTGCTAGTGGCGCGGGCTCCTATAATTCACCCCTCCACTTT. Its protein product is CASGAGSYNSPLHF. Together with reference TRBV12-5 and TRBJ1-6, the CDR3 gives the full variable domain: DARVTQTPRHKVTEMGQEVTMRCQPILGHNTVFWYRQTMMQGLELLAYFRNRAPLDDSGMPKDRFSAEMPDATLATLKIQPSEPRDSAVYFCASGAGSYNSPLHFGNGTRLTVT.

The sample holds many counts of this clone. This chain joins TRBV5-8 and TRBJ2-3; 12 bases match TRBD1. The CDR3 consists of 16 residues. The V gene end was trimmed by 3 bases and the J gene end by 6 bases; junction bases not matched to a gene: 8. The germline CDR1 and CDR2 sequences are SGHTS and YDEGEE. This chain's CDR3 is CASSWDGTGGRDTQYF. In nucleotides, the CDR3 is TGTGCCAGCAGCTGGGACGGGACAGGGGGCCGGGATACGCAGTATTTT.

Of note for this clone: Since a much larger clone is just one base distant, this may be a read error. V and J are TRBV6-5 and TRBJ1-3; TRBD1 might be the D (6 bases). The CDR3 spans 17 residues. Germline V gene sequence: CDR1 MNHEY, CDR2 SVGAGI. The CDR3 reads CANSYRLLDRAGNTIYF. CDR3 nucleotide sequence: TGTGCCAACAGTTACCGACTCCTGGACAGAGCTGGAAACACCATATATTTT.

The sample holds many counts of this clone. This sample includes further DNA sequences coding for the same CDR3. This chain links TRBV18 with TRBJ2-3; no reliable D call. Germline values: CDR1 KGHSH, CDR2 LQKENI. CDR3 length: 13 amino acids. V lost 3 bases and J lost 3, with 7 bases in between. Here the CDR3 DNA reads TGTGCCAGCTCACCGCCGAATACAGATACGCAGTATTTT. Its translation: CASSPPNTDTQYF.

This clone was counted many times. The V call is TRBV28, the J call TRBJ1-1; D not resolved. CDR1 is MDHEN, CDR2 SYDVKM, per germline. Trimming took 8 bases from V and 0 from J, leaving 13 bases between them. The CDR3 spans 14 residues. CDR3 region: CASRSYGVNTEAFF. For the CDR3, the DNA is TGTGCCAGCCGCTCTTACGGAGTGAACACTGAAGCTTTCTTT.

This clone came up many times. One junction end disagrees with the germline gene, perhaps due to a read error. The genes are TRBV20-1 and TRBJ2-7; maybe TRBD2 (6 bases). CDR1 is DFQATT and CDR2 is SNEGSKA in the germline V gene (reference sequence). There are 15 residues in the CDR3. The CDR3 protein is CSTSWTNHGSREQYF. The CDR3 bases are TGCAGTACTAGTTGGACTAACCACGGATCGCGCGAGCAGTACTTC.

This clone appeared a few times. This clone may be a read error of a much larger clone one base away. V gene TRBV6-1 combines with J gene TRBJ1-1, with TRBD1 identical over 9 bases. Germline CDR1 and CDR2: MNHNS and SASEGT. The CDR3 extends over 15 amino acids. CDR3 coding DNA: TGTGCCTGCAACATACAGGGGGCGGCGGACACTGAATCTTTCTTT. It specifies CACNIQGAADTESFF.

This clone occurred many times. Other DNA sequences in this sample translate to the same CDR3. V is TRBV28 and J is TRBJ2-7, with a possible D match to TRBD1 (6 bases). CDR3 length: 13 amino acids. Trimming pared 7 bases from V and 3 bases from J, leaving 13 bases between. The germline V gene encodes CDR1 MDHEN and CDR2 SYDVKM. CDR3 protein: CASTSGTNYEQYF. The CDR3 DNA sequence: TGTGCCAGCACGTCCGGGACAAACTACGAGCAGTACTTC.

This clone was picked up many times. CDR3 region: CASSRLGGADTQYF. The CDR3 coding sequence is TGTGCCAGCAGCCGGCTTGGGGGAGCAGATACGCAGTATTTT. The chain carries TRBV6-1 and TRBJ2-3, with D perhaps TRBD1 or TRBD2 (5 bases each). Trimming removed 6 bases at V and 4 bases at J, with 14 bases between. This CDR3 contains 14 residues. Looked up from germline, CDR1 is MNHNS and CDR2 is SASEGT.

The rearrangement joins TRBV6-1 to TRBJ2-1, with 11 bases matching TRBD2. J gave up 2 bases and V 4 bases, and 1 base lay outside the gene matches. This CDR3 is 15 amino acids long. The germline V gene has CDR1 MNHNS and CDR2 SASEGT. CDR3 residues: CASSASGGTYNEQFF. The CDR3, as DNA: TGTGCCAGCAGTGCTAGCGGGGGGACCTACAATGAGCAGTTCTTC.

CDR3 sequence reads: CASSLSRGLSYEQYF. In nucleotides, the CDR3 is TGTGCCAGCAGTTTATCCAGGGGCCTCTCCTACGAGCAGTACTTC. The chain couples TRBV12-3 or TRBV12-4 to TRBJ2-7; D possibly corresponds to TRBD1 (6 bases). The CDR3 is 15 amino acids. Trimming removed 2 bases from V and 0 bases from J, with 11 bases in between.

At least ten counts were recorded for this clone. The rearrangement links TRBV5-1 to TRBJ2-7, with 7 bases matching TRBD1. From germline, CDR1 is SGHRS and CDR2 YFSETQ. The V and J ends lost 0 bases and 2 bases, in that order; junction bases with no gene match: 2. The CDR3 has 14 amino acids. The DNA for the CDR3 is TGCGCCAGCAGCTTGGTTGACAGGGCCTACGAGCAGTACTTC. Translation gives CASSLVDRAYEQYF.

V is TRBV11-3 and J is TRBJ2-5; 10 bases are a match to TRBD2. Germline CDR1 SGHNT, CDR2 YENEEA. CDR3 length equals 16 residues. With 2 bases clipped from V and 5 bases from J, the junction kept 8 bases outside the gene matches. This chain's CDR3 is CASSLPAGGTGETQYF. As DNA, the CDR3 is TGTGCCAGCAGCTTACCAGCGGGAGGGACGGGGGAGACCCAGTACTTC. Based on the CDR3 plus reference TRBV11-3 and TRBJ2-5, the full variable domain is EAGVVQSPRYKIIEKKQPVAFWCNPISGHNTLYWYLQNLGQGPELLIRYENEEAVDDSQLPKDRFSAERLKGVDSTLKIQPAELGDSAVYLCASSLPAGGTGETQYFGPGTRLLVL.

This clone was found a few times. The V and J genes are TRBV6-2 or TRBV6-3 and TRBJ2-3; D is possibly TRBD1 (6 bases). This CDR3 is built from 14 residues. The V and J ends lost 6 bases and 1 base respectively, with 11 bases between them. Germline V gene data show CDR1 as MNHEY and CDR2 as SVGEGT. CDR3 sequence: CASRPRGGTDTQYF. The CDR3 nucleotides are TGTGCCAGCAGGCCCAGGGGAGGCACAGATACGCAGTATTTT.

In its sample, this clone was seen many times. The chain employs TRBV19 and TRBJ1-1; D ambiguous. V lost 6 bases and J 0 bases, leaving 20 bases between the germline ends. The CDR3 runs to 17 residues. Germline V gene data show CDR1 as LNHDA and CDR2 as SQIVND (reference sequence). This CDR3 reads CASSPWTGKGMNTEAFF. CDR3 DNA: TGTGCCAGTAGCCCATGGACGGGGAAGGGCATGAACACTGAAGCTTTCTTT.

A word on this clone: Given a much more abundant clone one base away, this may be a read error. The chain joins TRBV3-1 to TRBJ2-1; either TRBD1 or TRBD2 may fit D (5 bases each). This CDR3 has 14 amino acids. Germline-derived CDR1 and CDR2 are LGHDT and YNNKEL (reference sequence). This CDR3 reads CASSLRDAYNEHFF. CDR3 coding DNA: TGTGCCAGCAGCCTCCGGGACGCTTACAATGAGCATTTCTTC.

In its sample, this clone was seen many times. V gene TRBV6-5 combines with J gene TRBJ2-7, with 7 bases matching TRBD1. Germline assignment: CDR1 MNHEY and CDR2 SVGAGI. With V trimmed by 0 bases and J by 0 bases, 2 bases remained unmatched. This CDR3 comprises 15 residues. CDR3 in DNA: TGTGCCAGCAGTTACTCCGGGACAGACTCCTACGAGCAGTACTTC. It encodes CASSYSGTDSYEQYF.

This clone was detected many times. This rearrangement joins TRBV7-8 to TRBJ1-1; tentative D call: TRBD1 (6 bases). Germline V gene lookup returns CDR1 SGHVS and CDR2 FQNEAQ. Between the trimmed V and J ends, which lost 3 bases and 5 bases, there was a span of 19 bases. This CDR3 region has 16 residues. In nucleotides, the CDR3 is TGTGCCAGCAGCTTTTCGGGGGGCGCAGGAGGTACTGAAGCTTTCTTT. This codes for CASSFSGGAGGTEAFF. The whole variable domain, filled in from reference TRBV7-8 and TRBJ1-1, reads GAGVSQSPRYKVAKRGQDVALRCDPISGHVSLFWYQQALGQGPEFLTYFQNEAQLDKSGLPSDRFFAERPEGSVSTLKIQRTQQEDSAVYLCASSFSGGAGGTEAFFGQGTRLTVV.

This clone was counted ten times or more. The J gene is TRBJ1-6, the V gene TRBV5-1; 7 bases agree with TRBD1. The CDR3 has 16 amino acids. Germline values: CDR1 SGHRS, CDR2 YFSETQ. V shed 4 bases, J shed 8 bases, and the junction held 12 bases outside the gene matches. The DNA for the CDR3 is TGCGCCAGCAGCCTCCAGACAGGGAGACAGGATTCACCCCTCCACTTT. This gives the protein CASSLQTGRQDSPLHF.

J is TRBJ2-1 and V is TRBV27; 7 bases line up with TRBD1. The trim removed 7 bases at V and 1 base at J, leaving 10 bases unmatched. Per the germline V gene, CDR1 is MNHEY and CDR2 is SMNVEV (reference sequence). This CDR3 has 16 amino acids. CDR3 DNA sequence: TGTGCCAGCATTTTCTCCGACAGGGTGTCCTACAATGAGCAGTTCTTC. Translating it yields CASIFSDRVSYNEQFF.

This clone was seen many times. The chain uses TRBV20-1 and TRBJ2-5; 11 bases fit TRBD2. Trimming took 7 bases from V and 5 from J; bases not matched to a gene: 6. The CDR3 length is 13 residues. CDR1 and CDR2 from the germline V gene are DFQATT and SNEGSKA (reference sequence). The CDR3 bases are TGCAGTGGTCTATTAGCGGGAGGGGAGACCCAGTACTTC. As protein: CSGLLAGGETQYF.